This passage covers 7 T cell receptor beta chains from one sample sequenced in a study of CD8+ T cells in alopecia areata. Sequencing used cDNA as its template, made by extracting RNA and reverse transcribing it. Produced via immunoSEQ multiplex PCR; TCRdb's table is partial and in-frame only. The profile covers 250,000 or so clones, none occurring a single time. The pooled cutaneous lymph node cells were sorted using several markers (CD4, CD8alpha, NKG2D, NKG2ACE and others). What was sequenced was CD4+ T cells sorted from a lymph node. The receptors were sampled from a C3H/HeJ mouse with alopecia areata. The mice in this strain carry MHC haplotype H2-k.

Note on this clone: These gene names are mouse names. The CDR3 is cut off 4 residues early in the read; its end comes from the germline J gene. Other nucleotide sequences from this sample produce the same CDR3. This chain joins TRBV19 and TRBJ2-3, with a weak D call TRBD1 (5 bases). Trimming removed 2 bases from V and 1 base from J, with 11 bases in between. The CDR3 spans 15 residues. Germline V gene data show CDR1 as FNHDT and CDR2 as SITEND (reference sequence). CDR3 DNA, as far as it was read: TGTGCCAGCAGTATTCCTGGAGGGGGTGCAGAA. This translates into CASSIPGGGAE. The complete CDR3 sequence is CASSIPGGGAETLYF.

With respect to this clone: These gene names are mouse names. The read comes to an end 4 residues before the CDR3 does, leaving the germline J gene to fill in the end. The gene calls are TRBV13-1 and TRBJ2-4, with 7 bases matching TRBD1. The CDR3 runs to 14 residues. The germline CDR1 and CDR2 sequences are NSHNY and SYGAGN. The CDR3 bases that were read are TGTGCCAGCAGTCTCCGGGACAGAAAAAAC. Translating it yields CASSLRDRKN. The entire CDR3 protein reads CASSLRDRKNTLYF.

About this clone itself: Genes here carry mouse names. The read falls 4 residues short of the CDR3 end, and the missing part is taken from the germline J gene. At the DNA level, this CDR3 is encoded by other sequences in the same sample as well. The genes are TRBV13-1 and TRBJ2-5, with no clear D. Germline values: CDR1 NSHNY, CDR2 SYGAGN. CDR3 length: 11 residues. The CDR3 is CASSEGDTQYF. The covered CDR3 bases are TGTGCCAGCAGTGAAGGGGAC.

Turning to this clone: Here the gene names and germline are mouse. The CDR3 is cut off 4 residues early in the read; its end comes from the germline J gene. The chain recombines TRBV13-3 with TRBJ1-2, with D unclear. The V gene's germline CDR1 is NNHDY and CDR2 SYVADS. The CDR3 length is 15 residues. The V gene lost 1 base and the J gene lost 0 bases, with 10 bases spanning the gap. CDR3 sequence reads: CASSDPRLANSDYTF. The DNA read from the CDR3 is TGTGCCAGCAGTGATCCCCGGCTGGCAAACTCC.

This clone was seen more than once but under ten times. Gene names are mouse gene names. The CDR3 end is not reached by the read, which stops 4 residues before it; the germline J gene fills it in. The J gene is TRBJ2-1, the V gene TRBV17; 8 nucleotides agree with TRBD2. Trimming cost V 4 bases and J 1 base; bases outside gene matches: 3. Germline CDR1 and CDR2: MNHDT and YYDKIL. This CDR3 is 15 amino acids long. The CDR3 loop reads CASSIAGGNYAEQFF. The sequenced part of the CDR3 DNA is TGTGCTAGCAGTATTGCTGGGGGGAACTATGCT.

The sample holds a few counts of this clone. The genes and germline here are from mouse. The read stops 4 residues short of the end of the CDR3; the missing end is completed from the germline J gene. The J gene is TRBJ2-3, the V gene TRBV13-1; the match to TRBD2 covers 9 bases. In germline, CDR1 is NSHNY, CDR2 SYGAGN. The length of the CDR3 is 16 residues. After removal of 4 bases from V and 0 bases from J, the junction contained 6 bases not matched to a gene. CDR3 DNA, as far as it was read: TGTGCCAGCAGTCTCCGGGACTGGGCTAGTGCAGAA. Protein: CASSLRDWASAE. In full, the CDR3 is CASSLRDWASAETLYF.

This clone was detected only a few times. The genes are named according to mouse. The CDR3 is cut off 4 residues early in the read; its end comes from the germline J gene. The rearrangement links TRBV19 to TRBJ2-1; 10 bases line up with TRBD2. Per the germline V gene, CDR1 is FNHDT and CDR2 is SITEND (reference sequence). This CDR3 spans 16 amino acids. V dropped 3 bases and J dropped 1; count of bases not matched to a gene: 4. CDR3 loop: CASSKGLGENYAEQFF. CDR3 DNA (partial): TGTGCCAGCAGTAAAGGACTGGGGGAAAACTATGCT.